The clone carrying this TCR beta chain has just a few counts. CDR1 is MNHNS, CDR2 SASEGT, per germline. Trimming removed 3 bases from V and 2 bases from J; junction bases left unmatched: 4. CDR3 length: 15 amino acids. The data were obtained in a study of blood T cell repertoires in COVID-19. Study-wide background: Samples of COVID-19 (acute and convalescent) were obtained from the United States, Italy and Spain. T cells, B-cell-depleted T cells, or PBMCs supplied cDNA or gDNA.

Original data processing: Estimation of nucleated cell counts relied on the amplification of reference gene primers. Produced via immunoSEQ multiplex PCR; TCRdb's table is partial and in-frame only. Clonal size and the V and J genes are those of that table, whereas D and trimming came from the DNA. The sample has about 180,000 clones, 65% to 90% seen once. J is TRBJ1-3 and V is TRBV6-1; 7 bases map to TRBD1. What was sequenced was peripheral blood. This sequence originates from a middle-aged man with active or convalescent COVID-19. The CDR3 spells CASSDDRVPGNTIYF. The CDR3 DNA follows: TGTGCCAGCAGTGACGACAGGGTTCCTGGAAACACCATATATTTT.